This T cell receptor beta chain was documented in a study of blood T cell repertoires in COVID-19. Study background: The samples span acute and convalescent COVID-19 from the United States, Italy and Spain. From T cells, B-cell-depleted T cells, or PBMCs came the material, which was cDNA or gDNA.

The protocol was immunoSEQ multiplex PCR, while the TCRdb copy is restricted to in-frame clones and leaves out a portion. This table holds a few hundred thousand clones, around 86% found once. The CDR3 sequence is 13 residues long. CDR1 and CDR2 from the germline V gene are MNHEY and SVGAGI. V shed 8 bases, J shed 1 base, and the junction held 2 bases outside the gene matches. This chain uses TRBV6-5 with TRBJ1-1; 9 bases align to TRBD1. Sequencing was done on a sample of peripheral blood. The TCR originated in a woman aged 25 to 45 who had recovered from COVID-19. For the CDR3, the DNA is TGTGCCAGCCTGGACAGGGGGAACACTGAAGCTTTCTTT. It is translated as CASLDRGNTEAFF.